This passage covers 6 T cell receptor beta chains from one sample sequenced in a study of Tregs in tolerant kidney transplant recipients (dated by TCRdb to between 2017 and 2020). Receptor libraries were prepared by the immunoSEQ multiplex PCR assay. The source is immuneACCESS, and TCRdb retained only in-frame sequences with V and J called. Part of the clones is not carried over; for the studies checked, unresolved V genes explain less than half of this, and the remainder is unexplained. The sample table records about 23,000 clones. The ten largest clones take up more than 3.5% of the sample. The sample's time point label, decoded: 6 months after combined kidney and bone marrow transplant. The transplants used related donors along with nonmyeloablative bone marrow transplantation, and in the human trials mixed chimerism was transient. This specimen was CD4+ T cells from blood (PBMCs), taken 6 months after the transplant. The source is a human patient who received a combined kidney and bone marrow transplant. After a transplant, the donor of the graft may account for some T cells.

For this clone: The sequenced fragment ends 3 residues before the CDR3 boundary, so the rest is inferred from the germline J gene. The chain links TRBV18 to TRBJ2-5, with D tentatively TRBD1 (5 bases). CDR1 is KGHSH and CDR2 is LQKENI in the germline V gene. Trimming took 3 bases from V and 4 from J, leaving 12 bases between them. This CDR3 comprises 14 residues. The sequenced CDR3 bases are TGTGCCAGCTCACCCAGGACATACGGAGAGACC. This codes for CASSPRTYGET. The CDR3, in full, reads CASSPRTYGETQYF.

Comments on this clone: The read terminates 3 residues before the CDR3 end, so the remaining end is supplied by the germline J gene. The chain joins TRBV19 to TRBJ1-4; 9 bases map to TRBD1. V trimming: 5 bases; J trimming: 8 bases; junction bases outside the gene matches: 6. The V gene's germline CDR1 is LNHDA and CDR2 SQIVND (reference sequence). This CDR3 spans 14 amino acids. CDR3 DNA, as far as it was read: TGTGCCAGTAGTCCGGGACAGGGATACGAAAAA. Amino acid sequence: CASSPGQGYEK. From start to end, the CDR3 is CASSPGQGYEKLFF.

A word on this clone: The read gets to within 3 residues of the CDR3 end, and the germline J gene fills in the rest. V and J are TRBV5-1 and TRBJ2-7; tentative D call: TRBD2 (7 bases). The CDR3 is 14 amino acids. The V end lost 1 base, the J end lost 2 bases, and 10 bases lay between the germline ends. Germline V gene data show CDR1 as SGHRS and CDR2 as YFSETQ. CDR3 sequence reads: CASSLRGGAYEQYF. The DNA read from the CDR3 is TGCGCCAGCAGCTTGAGAGGGGGGGCCTACGAG.

Remarks on this clone: The read halts 3 residues ahead of the CDR3 end, with the missing end drawn from the germline J gene. The chain combines TRBV6-2 or TRBV6-3 with TRBJ2-3; TRBD2 might be the D (5 bases). Deletions cut 0 bases from V and 0 bases from J, with 10 bases between. CDR1 is MNHEY and CDR2 is SVGEGT in the germline V gene. The CDR3 totals 16 residues. CDR3 in amino acids: CASSYSSADSTDTQYF. The CDR3 DNA, read in part, is TGTGCCAGCAGTTACTCTAGCGCCGATAGCACAGATACG.

About this clone: The CDR3 end falls 3 residues outside the read, so it is completed with the germline J gene. This chain uses TRBV5-1 with TRBJ2-7; D is unresolved. Trimming took 4 bases from V and 4 from J, leaving 9 bases between them. The germline V gene encodes CDR1 SGHRS and CDR2 YFSETQ. The CDR3 is 12 residues long. The CDR3 loop reads CASSTNSYEQYF. The DNA read from the CDR3 is TGCGCCAGCAGCACCAACAGTTACGAG.

On this clone: The CDR3 end lies 3 residues beyond the end of the read and is filled in from the germline J gene. This chain connects TRBV10-1 to TRBJ2-3, with TRBD1 matching over 8 bases. CDR3 length: 15 residues. With 5 bases clipped from V and 6 bases from J, the junction kept 10 bases outside the gene matches. Germline V gene lookup returns CDR1 WNHNN and CDR2 SYGVQD (reference sequence). CDR3 protein: CASSNGQGAFDTQYF. The covered CDR3 bases are TGCGCCAGCAGTAATGGACAGGGCGCCTTTGATACG.